Listed here are 24 T cell receptor beta chains from one sample, sequenced in a study of Graves' ophthalmopathy and Graves' hyperthyroidism (dated by TCRdb to 2016 to 2019). Instrument on record: Illumina HiSeq 2000. For repertoire sequencing, the TCR beta CDR3 regions were amplified from RNA transcripts. HTBI primers and the Qiagen OneStep RT-PCR kit were used in a first-round RT-PCR, which was followed by a second-round multiplex PCR, size selection and purification. In TCRdb, the public reads were trimmed at Q25 with fastp and aligned with MiXCR, with productive beta chains retained. Rows with one shared CDR3 protein collapse into an entry with the most common genes and DNA. The sample yields 350,000 to 450,000 distinct CDR3 sequences; roughly 21% were counted once. Clones ranked in the top ten supply 2.5% to 3% of the sample. Sequenced sample: peripheral blood. Receptor source: a woman younger than 30 with stable Graves' hyperthyroidism. Donor details come from another sample of the same person, matched by shared clones.

This clonotype was detected a few times. V usage is TRBV20-1 and J usage is TRBJ1-2; D is possibly TRBD1 (6 bases). The germline V and J ends were trimmed by 1 base and 8 bases, with 14 bases remaining between them. Per the germline V gene, CDR1 is DFQATT and CDR2 is SNEGSKA (reference sequence). The CDR3 length is 13 residues. The CDR3 DNA follows: TGCAGTGCTAGAGGCGGCTACAGGGACGGCTACACCTTC. This sequence encodes CSARGGYRDGYTF.

This clonotype was counted many times. The genes are TRBV6-1 and TRBJ2-7; 9 positions agree with TRBD2. The germline V gene has CDR1 MNHNS and CDR2 SASEGT. The CDR3 spans 15 residues. After removal of 6 bases from V and 3 bases from J, the junction contained 9 bases not matched to a gene. In DNA form, the CDR3 reads TGTGCCAGCAGAACCGCAGCGGGAGGAAGCTACGAGCAGTACTTC. Translating gives CASRTAAGGSYEQYF.

This clonotype was recorded many times. The genes are TRBV10-3 and TRBJ1-1; TRBD1 aligns across 10 bases. This CDR3 is built from 15 residues. Germline V gives CDR1 ENHRY, CDR2 SYGVKD. The ends lost 11 bases at V and 1 base at J; junction bases unmatched: 10. CDR3 bases: TGTGCCTCCGACCCGGGGACAGGGGAGAACACTGAAGCTTTCTTT. Translating it yields CASDPGTGENTEAFF.

This clonotype was seen many times. The J gene is TRBJ2-4, the V gene TRBV18; the match to TRBD1 covers 7 bases. V lost 3 bases and J lost 7; bases outside the gene matches: 3. This CDR3 contains 13 residues. Germline lookup yields CDR1 KGHSH and CDR2 LQKENI. CDR3 bases: TGTGCCAGCTCACCGGGCAGGGGGAACATTCAGTACTTC. Translating it yields CASSPGRGNIQYF. Based on the CDR3 plus reference TRBV18 and TRBJ2-4, the full variable domain is NAGVMQNPRHLVRRRGQEARLRCSPMKGHSHVYWYRQLPEEGLKFMVYLQKENIIDESGMPKERFSAEFPKEGPSILRIQQVVRGDSAAYFCASSPGRGNIQYFGAGTRLSVL.

This clonotype was seen more than once but under ten times. V usage is TRBV3-1 and J usage is TRBJ2-7; possible D gene TRBD2, 6 bases. Trimming took off 0 bases at V and 3 bases at J, with 12 bases between the two ends. Germline V CDR1 and CDR2: LGHDT, YNNKEL (reference sequence). The CDR3 has 15 residues. This CDR3 reads CASSQDLGLHYEQYF. The CDR3 nucleotides are TGTGCCAGCAGCCAAGATCTGGGACTTCACTACGAGCAGTACTTC.

Many counts were recorded for this clonotype. V usage is TRBV6-2 or TRBV6-3 and J usage is TRBJ1-1; the D gene is possibly TRBD1 (5 bases). The CDR3 is 13 amino acids. In germline, CDR1 is MNHEY, CDR2 SVGEGT. V lost 5 bases and J lost 2, with 9 bases in between. This chain's CDR3 is CASSNRDNTEAFF. The CDR3 DNA sequence: TGTGCCAGCAGTAACCGGGACAACACTGAAGCTTTCTTT.

In this sample, this clonotype turned up many times. The CDR3 reads CAISESGGLAGVYEQYF. CDR3 in DNA: TGTGCCATCAGTGAGTCCGGGGGTCTAGCGGGAGTCTACGAGCAGTACTTC. The rearrangement joins TRBV10-3 to TRBJ2-7, with TRBD2 matching over 10 bases. The V and J ends lost 0 bases and 3 bases, in that order; junction bases with no gene match: 8. Looked up from germline, CDR1 is ENHRY and CDR2 is SYGVKD. CDR3 size: 17 residues.

This clonotype showed up many times. The CDR3 spells CASQWGGRPYTEAFF. The CDR3 DNA reads TGTGCCAGCCAATGGGGAGGTAGACCCTACACTGAAGCTTTCTTT. The V gene is TRBV2, the J gene TRBJ1-1; D is uncertain. The CDR3 contains 15 residues. Per germline, CDR1 SNHLY and CDR2 FYNNEI. Deletions cut 8 bases from V and 3 bases from J, with 19 bases between.

The chain joins TRBV30 to TRBJ1-6; D gene unclear. This CDR3 comprises 12 residues. Germline V gene sequence: CDR1 GTSNPN, CDR2 SVGIG (reference sequence). V gave up 4 bases and J gave up 12 bases, with 13 bases separating them. The CDR3: CAWILEGGPLHF. The CDR3, as DNA: TGTGCCTGGATACTGGAGGGTGGACCCCTCCACTTT.

This clonotype came up many times. The chain is built from TRBV12-3 or TRBV12-4 and TRBJ2-7; 7 positions agree with TRBD2. This CDR3 region has 16 residues. Germline trimming cut 4 bases from V and 3 bases from J; bases unmatched to any gene: 12. CDR3 region: CASSYQNRRERYEQYF. CDR3 nucleotides: TGTGCCAGCAGTTATCAAAACCGGCGGGAGCGCTACGAGCAGTACTTC.

Concerning this clonotype itself: One base away lies a much larger clone, so this may be a sequencing read error. The chain couples TRBV7-9 to TRBJ2-5; D gene ambiguous. Germline V CDR1 and CDR2: SEHNR, FQNEAQ (reference sequence). This CDR3 contains 13 residues. CDR3 in DNA: TGTGCCAGCCTTCCCCTGGCGGAAGAGACCCTGTACTTC. It yields the protein CASLPLAEETLYF.

The chain has TRBV5-1 and TRBJ2-5; the D gene is possibly TRBD2 (5 bases). The CDR3 contains 15 residues. The V and J ends lost 0 bases and 2 bases respectively, with 11 bases between them. Per the germline V gene, CDR1 is SGHRS and CDR2 is YFSETQ. In DNA, the CDR3 is TGCGCCAGCAGCTTGGATTTAGGGAGACAAGAGACCCAGTACTTC. Its protein product is CASSLDLGRQETQYF.

This clonotype showed up many times. The chain is built from TRBV19 and TRBJ2-5, with 10 bases fitting TRBD1. With V trimmed by 7 bases and J by 5 bases, 10 bases remained unmatched. Germline V gene data show CDR1 as LNHDA and CDR2 as SQIVND (reference sequence). The CDR3 consists of 15 residues. The CDR3 DNA reads TGTGCCAGTACCGGGGGGACAGGGGCCGGGGAGACCCAGTACTTC. Protein: CASTGGTGAGETQYF.

This clonotype came up a few times. A read error is likely, as this CDR3 ends without the conserved phenylalanine or tryptophan. The rearrangement uses TRBV13 and TRBJ1-1; no reliable D call. This CDR3 has 14 residues. Germline V gene data show CDR1 as PRHDT and CDR2 as FYEKMQ (reference sequence). V dropped 0 bases and J dropped 1 base, with 6 bases sitting between them. CDR3 bases: TGTGCCAGCAGCTTAGGTCTCCAGAACACTGAAGCTTTCTAT. This encodes CASSLGLQNTEAFY.

In its sample, this clonotype was seen many times. The J gene is TRBJ2-2, the V gene TRBV20-1; 8 bases line up with TRBD1. J gave up 6 bases and V 1 base, and 1 base lay outside the gene matches. Germline values: CDR1 DFQATT, CDR2 SNEGSKA (reference sequence). This CDR3 is built from 13 residues. CDR3 sequence reads: CSARGTGSGELFF. The DNA for the CDR3 is TGCAGTGCTAGAGGGACAGGGTCCGGGGAGCTGTTTTTT.

This clonotype was picked up many times. The chain joins TRBV11-2 to TRBJ2-2, with D tentatively TRBD1 (6 bases). The CDR3 extends over 16 amino acids. The V end lost 5 bases, the J end lost 0 bases, and 13 bases lay between the germline ends. Germline V lookup: CDR1 SGHAT, CDR2 FQNNGV. The CDR3 DNA reads TGTGCCAGCAGCCTTAGACCAGGGGCGAACACCGGGGAGCTGTTTTTT. Translation: CASSLRPGANTGELFF.

This clonotype appeared many times. The chain joins TRBV6-5 to TRBJ1-3, with D unresolved. CDR1 is MNHEY and CDR2 is SVGAGI in the germline V gene. Trimming shortened V by 3 bases and J by 4 bases, and 10 bases separated the two germline ends. This CDR3 contains 14 residues. The CDR3 region has the DNA TGTGCCAGCAGTTATAGGCGGGCCGGAAACACCATATATTTT. Amino acid sequence: CASSYRRAGNTIYF.

This clonotype was seen many times. The rearrangement joins TRBV2 to TRBJ2-5, with 11 bases identical to TRBD2. V dropped 6 bases and J dropped 0; count of bases not matched to a gene: 3. The CDR3 spans 15 residues. The germline gives CDR1 SNHLY, CDR2 FYNNEI. The CDR3 spells CASREGLADQETQYF. In DNA, the CDR3 is TGTGCCAGCAGGGAGGGACTAGCGGACCAAGAGACCCAGTACTTC. The complete variable domain, with remaining parts taken from reference TRBV2 and TRBJ2-5, reads EPEVTQTPSHQVTQMGQEVILRCVPISNHLYFYWYRQILGQKVEFLVSFYNNEISEKSEIFDDQFSVERPDGSNFTLKIRSTKLEDSAMYFCASREGLADQETQYFGPGTRLLVL.

This clonotype showed up many times. The CDR3 DNA follows: TGCAGTGCTAGGCGGCTAGATACCTACGAGCAGTACTTC. This gives the protein CSARRLDTYEQYF. The rearrangement uses TRBV20-1 and TRBJ2-7, with D unresolved. V shed 3 bases and J shed 2 bases, with 11 bases lying between them. Germline V lookup: CDR1 DFQATT, CDR2 SNEGSKA (reference sequence). The CDR3 extends over 13 amino acids.

The sample holds many counts of this clonotype. The rearrangement links TRBV29-1 to TRBJ1-1, with D uncertain. Germline lookup yields CDR1 SQVTM and CDR2 ANQGSEA. The CDR3 consists of 13 residues. V was pared by 3 bases and J by 6 bases, with 14 bases between. For the CDR3, the DNA is TGCAGCGTTGACTTCGCGGGGATCGCTGAAGCTTTCTTT. Amino acid sequence: CSVDFAGIAEAFF.

This clonotype occurred many times. The chain joins TRBV7-9 to TRBJ2-7; 7 bases map to TRBD2. This CDR3 comprises 15 residues. Germline-derived CDR1 and CDR2 are SEHNR and FQNEAQ (reference sequence). The junction had 11 bases not matched to a gene; V was cut back by 8 bases and J by 1 base. The CDR3 coding sequence is TGTGCCAGCCAACCGGGGGGTAGATTTTCCTACGAGCAGTACTTC. This codes for CASQPGGRFSYEQYF.

This chain joins TRBV6-1 and TRBJ1-2; D unclear. Trimming pared 6 bases from V and 6 bases from J, leaving 14 bases between. Germline V CDR1 and CDR2: MNHNS, SASEGT. The CDR3 has 13 amino acids. The CDR3 loop is CASRTTGKDGYTF. The CDR3 DNA reads as TGTGCCAGCAGAACTACCGGAAAGGATGGCTACACCTTC.

In the case of this clonotype: A much larger clone lies one base from this, so it may be a read error. V and J are TRBV20-1 and TRBJ1-2; D may be TRBD1 (6 bases). The CDR3 contains 13 residues. In germline, CDR1 is DFQATT, CDR2 SNEGSKA (reference sequence). The CDR3: CSAPPAGEYGDTF. CDR3 in DNA: TGCAGTGCCCCCCCGGCAGGGGAGTATGGCGACACCTTC.

This clonotype ranks as medium-sized. J is TRBJ2-7 and V is TRBV25-1, with 8 bases that match TRBD2. CDR1 is MGHDK, CDR2 SYGVNS, per germline. Unmatched junction bases numbered 5, after V lost 3 bases and J lost 1 base. CDR3 length: 15 amino acids. In DNA form, the CDR3 reads TGTGCCAGCAGTGATGACGGGGGGGAATCCTACGAGCAGTACTTC. It encodes CASSDDGGESYEQYF.